This is a list of T cell receptor beta chains from one sample in a study of blood T cell repertoires in COVID-19. Here immunoSEQ multiplex PCR was the method, and the copy in TCRdb shows in-frame clones only, minus some. Here the sample spans some 220,000 clones, roughly 82% being singletons. The specimen was peripheral blood. The source is a man aged 45-60 years with active or convalescent COVID-19. The CDR3 runs from the conserved cysteine through the conserved F or W. Fields, in order: D gene, V gene, J gene, clone size, CDR3 DNA, CDR3 protein. D genes are given only for firm matches. Size tells how often a clone was seen (once, few, many) or the class of an expanded clone, and some rows leave it out.

>-|TRBV7-7|TRBJ2-1|-
TGTGCTAGCAGCTCGCTCCAGGGTCGGGAGCAGTTCTTC
CASSSLQGREQFF
>TRBD1|TRBV19|TRBJ1-1|-
TGTGCCACCACAGGGGGCACTGAAGCTTTCTTT
CATTGGTEAFF
>-|TRBV30|TRBJ2-7|-
TGTGCCTGGAGTGTGGACTCAGATAGCTCCTACGAGCAGTACTTC
CAWSVDSDSSYEQYF
>-|TRBV27|TRBJ1-5|-
TGTGCCAGCAGTTGGGGCGGAAATCAGCCCCAGCATTTT
CASSWGGNQPQHF
>-|TRBV2|TRBJ2-7|-
TGTGCCAGCAGTGAATTGGCTAGCCGCCCCTACGAGCAGTACTTC
CASSELASRPYEQYF
>-|TRBV6-4|TRBJ2-3|-
TGTGCCAGCAGTGACTCGGGAGTCACAGATACGCAGTATTTT
CASSDSGVTDTQYF
>-|TRBV21-1|TRBJ2-1|-
TGTGCCAGCAGCAAAGCACCCGTTCCGGGACAGGGGGCGAATGAGCAGTTCTTC
CASSKAPVPGQGANEQFF
>TRBD2|TRBV7-2|TRBJ2-7|-
TGTGCCAGCAGCTTAGGCTCGTCTTCGCGGGAGGCCTACGAGCAGTACTTC
CASSLGSSSREAYEQYF
>-|TRBV6-2/TRBV6-3|TRBJ1-5|once
TGTGCCAGCAGCCACCCGACAGGAGATCCTAATCAGCCCCAGCATTTT
CASSHPTGDPNQPQHF
>-|TRBV3-1/TRBV3-2|TRBJ1-1|-
TGTGCCAGCAGCAAGGACAGACTTGAAGCTTTCTTT
CASSKDRLEAFF
>-|TRBV21-1|TRBJ1-1|-
TGTGCCAGCAGCAAAGGGGGGGGGCTGGACACTGAAGCTTTCTTT
CASSKGGGLDTEAFF
>TRBD1|TRBV6-5|TRBJ2-5|-
TGTGCCAGCAGTTACTCCCCGGGCAGGGGGTTTGGGACCCAGTACTTC
CASSYSPGRGFGTQYF
>-|TRBV18|TRBJ2-5|-
TGTGCCAGCTCACCACTAGGGTCCGGGGCCCAGTACTTC
CASSPLGSGAQYF
>-|TRBV15|TRBJ2-2|-
TGTGCCACCAGCAGAGGCAGGGGGAACACCGGGGAGCTGTTTTTT
CATSRGRGNTGELFF
>-|TRBV7-2|TRBJ2-4|-
TGTGCCAGCAGCTTAGGGACGGACAGTCGAAACATTCAGTACTTC
CASSLGTDSRNIQYF
>TRBD1|TRBV10-3|TRBJ1-5|-
TGTGCCATCAGTGGAGGACAGGGATACAATCAGCCCCAGCATTTT
CAISGGQGYNQPQHF
>-|TRBV7-3|TRBJ2-3|-
TGTGCCAGCAGCTTAAAGGTAGCGGGGAGGGGGCAGAAAGATACGCAGTATTTT
CASSLKVAGRGQKDTQYF
>TRBD1|TRBV7-3|TRBJ1-1|-
TGTGCCAGCAGCTTAGAACCCCCCTGGACAGGGGATATGAACACTGAAGCTTTCTTT
CASSLEPPWTGDMNTEAFF
>TRBD2|TRBV7-8|TRBJ2-3|-
TGTGCCAGCAGCTTAGGGACTAGCGGGGGGTCGACAGATACGCAGTATTTT
CASSLGTSGGSTDTQYF
>TRBD1|TRBV9|TRBJ2-2|-
TGTGCCAGCAGCGCATGGGACAGTCGGACCGGGGAGCTGTTTTTT
CASSAWDSRTGELFF
>TRBD2|TRBV19|TRBJ2-1|-
TGTGCCAGTAGTATAGTAGCGGGACCCCGCGTTGAGCAGTTCTTC
CASSIVAGPRVEQFF
>-|TRBV28|TRBJ1-5|-
TGTGCCAGCAGTTTGGGACACTATAGCAATCAGCCCCAGCATTTT
CASSLGHYSNQPQHF
>-|TRBV11-3|TRBJ1-1|few
TGTGCCAGCAGCAGAGGGAGCACTGAAGCTTTCTTT
CASSRGSTEAFF
>-|TRBV7-2|TRBJ2-2|-
TGTGCCAGCAGGCCCCCCCAGGCGAACACCGGGGAGCTGTTTTTT
CASRPPQANTGELFF
>-|TRBV10-3|TRBJ1-6|-
TGTGCCATCAGAGAGACCTCAGGCTATTCACCCCTCCACTTT
CAIRETSGYSPLHF
>-|TRBV20-1|TRBJ2-1|-
TGCAGTGCTAGGGGCCCCAATGAGCAGTTCTTC
CSARGPNEQFF
>TRBD2|TRBV5-1|TRBJ2-1|-
TGCGCCAGCAGCCCTGGACTAGCGGGAGTCGACGAGCAGTTCTTC
CASSPGLAGVDEQFF
>TRBD1|TRBV5-1|TRBJ1-3|-
TGCGCCAGCAGCCAGACAGGGGGCTCCGGAAACACCATATATTTT
CASSQTGGSGNTIYF
>-|TRBV18|TRBJ1-2|-
TGTGCCAGCTCTCGGGCCCAACGGGGTTCCTATGGCTACACCTTC
CASSRAQRGSYGYTF
>TRBD1|TRBV19|TRBJ2-3|-
TGTGCCAGTAGCTTACAGGGGAGCACAGATACGCAGTATTTT
CASSLQGSTDTQYF
>TRBD1|TRBV19|TRBJ1-5|-
TGTGCCAGTAGTACGGGACAGATCAATCAGCCCCAGCATTTT
CASSTGQINQPQHF
>-|TRBV10-1|TRBJ1-1|-
TGCGCCAGCACCCCCGCCGGGGGGAACACTGAAGCTTTCTTT
CASTPAGGNTEAFF
>TRBD1|TRBV11-3|TRBJ2-5|-
TGTGCCAGCAGCCAGTCAGGGGGCAGGCGGGAGACCCAGTACTTC
CASSQSGGRRETQYF
>TRBD1|TRBV11-2|TRBJ1-6|-
TGTGCCAGCAGCCAAGGGGGCCCCCGGGGTTCACCCCTCCACTTT
CASSQGGPRGSPLHF
>TRBD1|TRBV28|TRBJ1-5|once
TGTGCCAGCAGGGGACAGGGGCCTTACAATCAGCCCCAGCATTTT
CASRGQGPYNQPQHF
>-|TRBV11-2|TRBJ2-3|once
TGTGCCAGCAGCTTACCCTTGACAGATACGCAGTATTTT
CASSLPLTDTQYF
>-|TRBV24-1|TRBJ2-2|-
TGTGCCACCAGCCAGGGCGCTAAGGGCACCGGGGAGCTGTTTTTT
CATSQGAKGTGELFF
>TRBD2|TRBV7-6|TRBJ2-5|-
TGTGCCAGCAGCTTACGAGCGGGAGGCCCGGGGGCCCAGTACTTC
CASSLRAGGPGAQYF
>-|TRBV12-2|TRBJ1-4|-
TGTGCAAGTCGCTTAGCCCCGGGACAAACGAATGAAAAACTGTTTTTT
CASRLAPGQTNEKLFF
>TRBD2|TRBV19|TRBJ2-7|-
TGTGCCAGTAGTAAGTACTGGGGAGGGGAGTCCTACGAGCAGTACTTC
CASSKYWGGESYEQYF
>TRBD2|TRBV29-1|TRBJ2-1|-
TGCAGCGTTGGGCGGGGGACTTACAATGAGCAGTTCTTC
CSVGRGTYNEQFF
>TRBD1|TRBV4-1|TRBJ1-2|-
TGCGCCAGCAGCCAAGAAACGGACAGGGGCTATGGCTACACCTTC
CASSQETDRGYGYTF
>-|TRBV11-2|TRBJ1-2|-
TGTGCCAGCAGCCCTATTAGGGGTTCGTACTATGGCTACACCTTC
CASSPIRGSYYGYTF
>-|TRBV7-3|TRBJ2-1|-
TGTGCCAGCAGCTTAAGGGACTCCGGCAATGAGCAGTTCTTC
CASSLRDSGNEQFF
>-|TRBV4-1|TRBJ2-3|-
TGCGCCAGCAGCCAAGATCCGGGACCGGGAGCGGTAGATACGCAGTATTTT
CASSQDPGPGAVDTQYF
>TRBD2|TRBV11-2|TRBJ2-1|-
TGTGCCAGCAGCTTGACCGGGACTAGTAATGAGCAGTTCTTC
CASSLTGTSNEQFF
>-|TRBV14|TRBJ2-3|-
TGTGCCAGCAGCCTATCCTACTACACAGATACGCAGTATTTT
CASSLSYYTDTQYF
>-|TRBV28|TRBJ1-6|-
TGTGCCAGCAGTTTAACAGTCTATAATTCACCCCTCCACTTT
CASSLTVYNSPLHF
>-|TRBV13|TRBJ2-1|once
TGTGCCAGCAGCTCCGGTTGGGCGTCCGATGAGCAGTTCTTC
CASSSGWASDEQFF